Listed below are T cell receptor beta chains from one sample, sequenced in a study of OX40 agonist ivuxolimab in advanced cancers. Measured with immunoSEQ multiplex PCR; TCRdb has only the in-frame clones, and not every one. The data hold approximately 61,000 clones, with approximately 91% observed a single time. The specimen comprised CD4+ or CD8+ T cells sorted from blood, sampled in a trial of the OX40 agonist ivuxolimab. These receptors were obtained from an adult with an advanced solid tumor such as melanoma, head and neck, liver or kidney cancer. CDR3s include the opening cysteine and the closing phenylalanine or tryptophan. Each record gives: D gene, J gene, clone size, V gene, CDR3 protein, CDR3 DNA. D genes are given only for firm matches. Some rows mark clone size as missing; the rest say once, few, many or name a class of expanded clone.

d_call: TRBD2
j_call: TRBJ2-7
clone_size: .
v_call: TRBV4-3
cdr3_aa: CASSQAGGGYEQYF
cdr3_nt: TGCGCCAGCAGCCAAGCAGGCGGGGGCTACGAGCAGTACTTC

d_call: .
j_call: TRBJ2-2
clone_size: once
v_call: TRBV28
cdr3_aa: CASDYPPDGWGWINTGELFF
cdr3_nt: TGTGCCTCCGACTACCCTCCTGATGGGTGGGGATGGATCAACACCGGGGAGCTGTTTTTT

d_call: .
j_call: TRBJ2-7
clone_size: .
v_call: TRBV4-3
cdr3_aa: CASSQDRGTAYEQYF
cdr3_nt: TGCGCCAGCAGCCAAGATCGGGGGACCGCCTACGAGCAGTACTTC

d_call: .
j_call: TRBJ2-7
clone_size: .
v_call: TRBV27
cdr3_aa: CATSSTGNRIYEQYF
cdr3_nt: TGTGCCACCTCAAGCACAGGAAACAGAATCTACGAGCAGTACTTC

d_call: TRBD2
j_call: TRBJ2-1
clone_size: .
v_call: TRBV11-2
cdr3_aa: CASSLLAGSYEQFF
cdr3_nt: TGTGCCAGCAGTCTACTAGCGGGAAGTTATGAGCAGTTCTTC

d_call: TRBD2
j_call: TRBJ2-1
clone_size: once
v_call: TRBV7-9
cdr3_aa: CASSPGTSGWREQFF
cdr3_nt: TGTGCCAGCAGCCCGGGGACTAGCGGGTGGAGGGAGCAGTTCTTC

d_call: .
j_call: TRBJ1-2
clone_size: .
v_call: TRBV6-5
cdr3_aa: CASSDIGYGYTF
cdr3_nt: TGTGCCAGCAGTGACATAGGGTATGGCTACACCTTC

d_call: .
j_call: TRBJ2-2
clone_size: medium-sized
v_call: TRBV5-1
cdr3_aa: CASSLFGGRTAGELFF
cdr3_nt: TGCGCCAGCAGCTTGTTTGGCGGCCGTACGGCCGGGGAGCTGTTTTTT

d_call: .
j_call: TRBJ1-5
clone_size: .
v_call: TRBV5-1
cdr3_aa: CASSFRDSRPQHF
cdr3_nt: TGCGCCAGCAGCTTCAGGGATTCTCGCCCCCAGCATTTT

d_call: .
j_call: TRBJ2-1
clone_size: .
v_call: TRBV5-4
cdr3_aa: CASSFRDNNEQFF
cdr3_nt: TGTGCCAGCAGCTTCCGGGACAATAATGAGCAGTTCTTC

d_call: .
j_call: TRBJ2-7
clone_size: .
v_call: TRBV13
cdr3_aa: CASGSGFGYEQYF
cdr3_nt: TGTGCCTCAGGGTCCGGTTTTGGGTACGAGCAGTACTTC

d_call: .
j_call: TRBJ2-2
clone_size: once
v_call: TRBV11-2
cdr3_aa: CASSFKSGELFF
cdr3_nt: TGTGCCAGCAGCTTCAAGTCCGGGGAGCTGTTTTTT

d_call: .
j_call: TRBJ1-5
clone_size: .
v_call: TRBV6-6
cdr3_aa: CASSYPGQNQPQHF
cdr3_nt: TGTGCCAGCAGTTACCCCGGACAGAATCAGCCCCAGCATTTT

d_call: .
j_call: TRBJ2-5
clone_size: .
v_call: TRBV2
cdr3_aa: CASSFETQYF
cdr3_nt: TGTGCCAGCAGCTTCGAGACCCAGTACTTC

d_call: .
j_call: TRBJ1-5
clone_size: once
v_call: TRBV19
cdr3_aa: CASSISDFGEGYQPQHF
cdr3_nt: TGTGCCAGTAGTATTTCAGACTTTGGAGAGGGCTATCAGCCCCAGCATTTT

d_call: TRBD2
j_call: TRBJ2-5
clone_size: .
v_call: TRBV5-6
cdr3_aa: CASSRRTSGEETQYF
cdr3_nt: TGTGCCAGCAGCCGACGGACTAGCGGGGAGGAGACCCAGTACTTC

d_call: TRBD1
j_call: TRBJ2-7
clone_size: .
v_call: TRBV19
cdr3_aa: CASSSTGTETYEQYF
cdr3_nt: TGTGCCAGTAGCAGCACCGGGACAGAAACCTACGAGCAGTACTTC